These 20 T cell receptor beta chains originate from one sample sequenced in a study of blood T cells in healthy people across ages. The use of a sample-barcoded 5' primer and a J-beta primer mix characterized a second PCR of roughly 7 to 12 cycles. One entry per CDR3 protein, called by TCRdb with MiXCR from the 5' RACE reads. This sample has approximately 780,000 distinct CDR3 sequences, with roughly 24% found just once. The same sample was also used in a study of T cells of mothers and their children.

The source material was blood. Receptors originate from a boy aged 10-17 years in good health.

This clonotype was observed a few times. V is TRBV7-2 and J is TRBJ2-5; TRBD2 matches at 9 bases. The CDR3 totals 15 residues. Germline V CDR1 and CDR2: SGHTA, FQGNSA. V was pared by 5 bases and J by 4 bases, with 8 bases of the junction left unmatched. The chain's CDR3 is CASSPHGGGGETQYF. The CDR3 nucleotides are TGTGCCAGCAGCCCCCACGGCGGGGGGGGAGAGACCCAGTACTTC. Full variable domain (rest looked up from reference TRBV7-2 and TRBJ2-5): GAGVSQSPSNKVTEKGKDVELRCDPISGHTALYWYRQSLGQGLEFLIYFQGNSAPDKSGLPSDRFSAERTGGSVSTLTIQRTQQEDSAVYLCASSPHGGGGETQYFGPGTRLLVL.

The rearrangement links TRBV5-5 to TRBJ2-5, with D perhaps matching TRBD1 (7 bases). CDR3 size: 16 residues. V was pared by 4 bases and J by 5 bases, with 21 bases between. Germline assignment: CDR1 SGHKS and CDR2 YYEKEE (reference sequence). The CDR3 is CASSEKTPGGLETQYF. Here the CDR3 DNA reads TGTGCCAGCAGCGAGAAAACCCCAGGGGGACTGGAGACCCAGTACTTC.

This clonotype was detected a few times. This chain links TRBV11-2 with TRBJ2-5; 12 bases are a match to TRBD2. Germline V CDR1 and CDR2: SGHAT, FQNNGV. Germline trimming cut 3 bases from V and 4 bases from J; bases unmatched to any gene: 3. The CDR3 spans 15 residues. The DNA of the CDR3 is TGTGCCAGCAGCTTTTCTAGCGGGGGGGGAGAGACCCAGTACTTC. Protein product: CASSFSSGGGETQYF. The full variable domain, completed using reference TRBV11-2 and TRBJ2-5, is EAGVAQSPRYKIIEKRQSVAFWCNPISGHATLYWYQQILGQGPKLLIQFQNNGVVDDSQLPKDRFSAERLKGVDSTLKIQPAKLEDSAVYLCASSFSSGGGETQYFGPGTRLLVL.

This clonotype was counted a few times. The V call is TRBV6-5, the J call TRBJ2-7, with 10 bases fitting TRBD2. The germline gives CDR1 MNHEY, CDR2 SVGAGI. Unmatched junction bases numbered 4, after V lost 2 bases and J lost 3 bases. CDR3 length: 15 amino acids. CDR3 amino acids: CASSYGLAGDYEQYF. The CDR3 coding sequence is TGTGCCAGCAGTTACGGTCTAGCGGGGGACTACGAGCAGTACTTC.

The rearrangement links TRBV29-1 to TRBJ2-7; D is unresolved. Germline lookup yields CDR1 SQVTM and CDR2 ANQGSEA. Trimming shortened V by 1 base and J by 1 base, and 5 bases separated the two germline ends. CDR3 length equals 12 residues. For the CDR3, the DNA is TGCAGCGTTGAAGGTCTTTCCTACGAGCAGTACTTC. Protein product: CSVEGLSYEQYF.

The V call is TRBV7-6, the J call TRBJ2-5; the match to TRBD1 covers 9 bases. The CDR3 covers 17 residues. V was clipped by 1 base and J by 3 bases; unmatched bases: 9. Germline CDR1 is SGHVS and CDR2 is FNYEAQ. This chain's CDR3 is CASSLVPGQGRKETQYF. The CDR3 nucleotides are TGTGCCAGCAGCTTAGTTCCGGGACAGGGTCGGAAAGAGACCCAGTACTTC.

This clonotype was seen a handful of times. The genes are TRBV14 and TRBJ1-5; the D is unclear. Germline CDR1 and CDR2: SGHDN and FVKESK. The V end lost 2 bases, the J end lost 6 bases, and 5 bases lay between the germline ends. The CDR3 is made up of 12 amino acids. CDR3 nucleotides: TGTGCCAGCAGCCAATTCGGTCAGCCCCAGCATTTT. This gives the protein CASSQFGQPQHF.

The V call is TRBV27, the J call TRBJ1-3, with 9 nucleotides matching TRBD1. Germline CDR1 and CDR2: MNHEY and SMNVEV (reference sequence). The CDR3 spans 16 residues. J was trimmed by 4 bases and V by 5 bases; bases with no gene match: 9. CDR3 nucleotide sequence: TGTGCCAGCAGTCCGCTGGGGACAGGGATCGGAAACACCATATATTTT. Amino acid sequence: CASSPLGTGIGNTIYF.

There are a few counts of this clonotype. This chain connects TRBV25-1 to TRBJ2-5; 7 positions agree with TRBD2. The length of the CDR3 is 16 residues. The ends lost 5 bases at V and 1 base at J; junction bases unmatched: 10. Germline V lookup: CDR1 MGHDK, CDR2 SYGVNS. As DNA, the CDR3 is TGTGCCAGCAGTCTCTTCGGGACTACCTTCCAAGAGACCCAGTACTTC. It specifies CASSLFGTTFQETQYF.

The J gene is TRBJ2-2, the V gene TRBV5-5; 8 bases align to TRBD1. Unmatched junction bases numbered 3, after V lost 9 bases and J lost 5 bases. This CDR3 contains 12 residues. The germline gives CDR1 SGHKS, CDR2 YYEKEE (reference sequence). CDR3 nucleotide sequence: TGTGCCACCAGGGGGCGGACCGGGGAGCTGTTTTTT. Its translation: CATRGRTGELFF.

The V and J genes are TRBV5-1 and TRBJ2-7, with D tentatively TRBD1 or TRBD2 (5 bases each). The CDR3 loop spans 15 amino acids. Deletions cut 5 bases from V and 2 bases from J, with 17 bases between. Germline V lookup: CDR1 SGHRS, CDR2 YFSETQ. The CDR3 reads CASRSEGTRAYEQYF. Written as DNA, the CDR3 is TGCGCCAGCAGGAGTGAGGGGACGCGAGCCTACGAGCAGTACTTC.

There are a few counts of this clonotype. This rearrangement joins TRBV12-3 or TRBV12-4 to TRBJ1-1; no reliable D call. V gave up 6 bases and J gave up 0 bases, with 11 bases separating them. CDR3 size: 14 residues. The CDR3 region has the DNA TGTGCCAGCAGCCCTGATGGCGTGAACACTGAAGCTTTCTTT. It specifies CASSPDGVNTEAFF.

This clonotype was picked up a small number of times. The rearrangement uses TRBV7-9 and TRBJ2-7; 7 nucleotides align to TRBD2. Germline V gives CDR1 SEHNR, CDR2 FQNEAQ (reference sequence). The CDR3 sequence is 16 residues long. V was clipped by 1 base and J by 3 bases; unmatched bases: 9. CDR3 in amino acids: CASSLEGTKEDYEQYF. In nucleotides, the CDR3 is TGTGCCAGCAGCTTAGAAGGGACTAAGGAAGACTACGAGCAGTACTTC.

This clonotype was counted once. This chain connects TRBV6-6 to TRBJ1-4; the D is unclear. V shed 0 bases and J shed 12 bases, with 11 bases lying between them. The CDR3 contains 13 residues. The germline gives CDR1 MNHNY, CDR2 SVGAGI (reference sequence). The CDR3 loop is CASSYSSGSELFF. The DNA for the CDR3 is TGTGCCAGCAGTTACTCGTCGGGGTCCGAACTGTTTTTT.

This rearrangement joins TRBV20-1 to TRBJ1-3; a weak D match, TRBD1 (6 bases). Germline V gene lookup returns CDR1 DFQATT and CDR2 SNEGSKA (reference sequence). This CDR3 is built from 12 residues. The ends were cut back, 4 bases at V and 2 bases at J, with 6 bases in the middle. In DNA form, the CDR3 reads TGCAGTGCTACAGGGGCTGGAAACACCATATATTTT. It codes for CSATGAGNTIYF.

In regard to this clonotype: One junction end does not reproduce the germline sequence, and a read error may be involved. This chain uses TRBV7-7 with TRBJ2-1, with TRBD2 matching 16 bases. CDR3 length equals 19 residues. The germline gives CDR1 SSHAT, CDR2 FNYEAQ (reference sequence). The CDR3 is CASSLGTSGGAGSYNEQFF. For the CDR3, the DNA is TGTGCTAGCAGCTTGGGGACTAGCGGGGGGGCCGGTTCCTACAATGAGCAGTTCTTC.

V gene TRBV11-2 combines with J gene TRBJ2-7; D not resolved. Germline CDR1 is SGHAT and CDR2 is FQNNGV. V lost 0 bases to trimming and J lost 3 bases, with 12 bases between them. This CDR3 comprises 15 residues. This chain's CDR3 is CASSLDTATYYEQYF. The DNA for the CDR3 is TGTGCCAGCAGCTTAGATACAGCCACCTACTACGAGCAGTACTTC.

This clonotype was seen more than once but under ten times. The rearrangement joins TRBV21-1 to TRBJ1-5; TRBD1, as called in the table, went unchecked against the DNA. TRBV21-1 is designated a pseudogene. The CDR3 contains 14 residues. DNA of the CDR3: TGTGCCAGCAGCAAGACAGGGGACAATCAGCCCCAGCATTTT. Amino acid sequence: CASSKTGDNQPQHF.

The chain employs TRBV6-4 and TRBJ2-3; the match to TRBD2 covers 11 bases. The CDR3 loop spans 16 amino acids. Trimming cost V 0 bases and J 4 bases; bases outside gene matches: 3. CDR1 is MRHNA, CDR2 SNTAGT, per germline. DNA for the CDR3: TGTGCCAGCAGTGACTCAACTAGCGGGGGATCAGATACGCAGTATTTT. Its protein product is CASSDSTSGGSDTQYF.

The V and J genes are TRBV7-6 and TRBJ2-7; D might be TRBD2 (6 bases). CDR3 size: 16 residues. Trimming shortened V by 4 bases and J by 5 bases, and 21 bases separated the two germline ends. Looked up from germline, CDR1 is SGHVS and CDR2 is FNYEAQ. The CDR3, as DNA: TGTGCCAGCAGCTCGACTAGTCGAGTAGGAGACAACGAGCAGTACTTC. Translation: CASSSTSRVGDNEQYF.